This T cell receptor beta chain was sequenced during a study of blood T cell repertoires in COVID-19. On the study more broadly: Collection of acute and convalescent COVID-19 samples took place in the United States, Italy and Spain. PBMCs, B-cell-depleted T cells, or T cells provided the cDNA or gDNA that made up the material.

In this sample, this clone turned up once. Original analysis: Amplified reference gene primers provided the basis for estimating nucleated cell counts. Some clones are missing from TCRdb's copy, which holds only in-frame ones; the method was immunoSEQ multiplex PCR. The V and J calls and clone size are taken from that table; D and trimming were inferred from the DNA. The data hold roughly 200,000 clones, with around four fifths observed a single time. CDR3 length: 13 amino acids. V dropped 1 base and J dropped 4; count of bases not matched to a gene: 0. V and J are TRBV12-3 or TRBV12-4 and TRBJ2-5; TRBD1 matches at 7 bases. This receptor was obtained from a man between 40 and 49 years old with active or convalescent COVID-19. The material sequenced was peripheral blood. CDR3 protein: CASSLDRGETQYF. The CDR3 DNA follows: TGTGCCAGCAGTTTAGACAGGGGAGAGACCCAGTACTTC.